These T cell receptor beta chains were read from a single sample in a study of shared clonotypes between healthy human individuals. Clones were sequenced by immunoSEQ multiplex PCR, and TCRdb holds only the in-frame ones, with some missing. Of around 1.1 million clones detected, about 84% appear once; the ten largest clones hold around 0.6%. The sequenced material came from memory CD4+ T cells from PBMCs. These receptors were obtained from a man between 18 and 29 years old in good health. Some clones in this sample may be carry-over from other donors' samples. Both conserved end residues are part of each CDR3. D genes are given only for firm matches. Clone size appears in some rows only: once, few, many, or a class for an expanded clone.

d_gene | abundance | j_gene | v_gene | CDR3aa | CDR3nt
TRBD1 | - | TRBJ1-1 | TRBV12-5 | CASGSSTTGTEAFF | TGTGCTAGTGGTTCGTCCACGACAGGGACTGAAGCTTTCTTT
- | many | TRBJ2-7 | TRBV6-1 | CASTLWGSSYEQYF | TGTGCCAGCACCCTCTGGGGGAGCTCCTACGAGCAGTACTTC
- | - | TRBJ2-4 | TRBV28 | CASSPPTRGPNIQYF | TGTGCCAGCAGCCCCCCGACCAGGGGTCCAAACATTCAGTACTTC
TRBD2 | - | TRBJ2-2 | TRBV6-1 | CGSKRDLNTGELFF | TGTGGCTCCAAGCGGGACTTGAACACCGGGGAGCTGTTTTTT
TRBD1 | - | TRBJ2-5 | TRBV28 | CASSWHRGRETQYF | TGTGCCAGCAGTTGGCACAGGGGGAGAGAGACCCAGTACTTC
- | - | TRBJ2-1 | TRBV4-1 | CASSQTAGGHEQFF | TGCGCCAGCAGCCAGACTGCGGGCGGGCATGAGCAGTTCTTC
TRBD2 | - | TRBJ2-3 | TRBV5-1 | CASSFVGLAGGADTQYF | TGCGCCAGCAGCTTTGTGGGACTAGCGGGAGGGGCAGATACGCAGTATTTT
TRBD1 | - | TRBJ2-7 | TRBV27 | CASSPVDREPYEQYF | TGTGCCAGCAGCCCCGTCGACAGGGAGCCCTACGAGCAGTACTTC
- | - | TRBJ1-4 | TRBV6-5 | CASRPGGNEKLFF | TGTGCCAGCAGGCCGGGTGGTAATGAAAAACTGTTTTTT
TRBD2 | once | TRBJ2-1 | TRBV5-6 | CASSAGLVLDEQFF | TGTGCCAGCAGCGCGGGACTAGTATTGGATGAGCAGTTCTTC